Given below is one T cell receptor (beta chain) in context. Its specificity is unknown. Both 60 Vbeta primers and 13 Jbeta primers went into the PCR. Produced via immunoSEQ multiplex PCR; TCRdb's table is partial and in-frame only. Of about 140,000 clones in the sample, more than 75% are singletons; the top ten hold 2% to 2.5%. The data are from a study of cytomegalovirus exposure and HLA in healthy donors. General study results and limits: Reported findings show TCR beta sequences accurately forecast HLA-A and HLA-B alleles in most subjects. TCR beta V- and J-gene trimming, according to a later analysis, was linked to a missense DCLRE1C variant. Specificity of a few CMV-associated chains for CMV antigens was verified in vitro. It was reported in a later analysis that an Asian-associated ancestry cluster showed fewer N-insertions than the approximately 700-donor mean.

Sequencing input: PBMCs. The TCR sequence derives from a man in his fifties or sixties in good health and CMV-seronegative.

CDR3 bases: TGCAGCGTTGCTACCGGGACAGGCAATCAGCCCCAGCATTTT. It translates to CSVATGTGNQPQHF. The chain uses TRBV29-1 and TRBJ1-5; 7 bases agree with TRBD1. CDR3 length: 14 residues. The germline V gene encodes CDR1 SQVTM and CDR2 ANQGSEA. With 4 bases clipped from V and 2 bases from J, the junction kept 5 bases outside the gene matches.